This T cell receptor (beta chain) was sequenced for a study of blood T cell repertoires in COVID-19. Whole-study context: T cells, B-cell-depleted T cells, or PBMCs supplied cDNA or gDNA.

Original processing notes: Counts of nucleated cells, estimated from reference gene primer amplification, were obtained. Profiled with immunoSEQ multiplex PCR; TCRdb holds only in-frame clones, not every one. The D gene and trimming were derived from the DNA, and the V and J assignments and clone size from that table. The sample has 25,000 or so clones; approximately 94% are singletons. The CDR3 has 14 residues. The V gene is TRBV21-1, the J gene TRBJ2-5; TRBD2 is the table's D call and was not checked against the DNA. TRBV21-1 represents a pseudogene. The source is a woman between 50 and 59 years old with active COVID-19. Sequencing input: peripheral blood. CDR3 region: CASSRTFPGETQYF. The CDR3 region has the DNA TGTGCCAGCAGCAGGACTTTTCCCGGGGAGACCCAGTACTTC.